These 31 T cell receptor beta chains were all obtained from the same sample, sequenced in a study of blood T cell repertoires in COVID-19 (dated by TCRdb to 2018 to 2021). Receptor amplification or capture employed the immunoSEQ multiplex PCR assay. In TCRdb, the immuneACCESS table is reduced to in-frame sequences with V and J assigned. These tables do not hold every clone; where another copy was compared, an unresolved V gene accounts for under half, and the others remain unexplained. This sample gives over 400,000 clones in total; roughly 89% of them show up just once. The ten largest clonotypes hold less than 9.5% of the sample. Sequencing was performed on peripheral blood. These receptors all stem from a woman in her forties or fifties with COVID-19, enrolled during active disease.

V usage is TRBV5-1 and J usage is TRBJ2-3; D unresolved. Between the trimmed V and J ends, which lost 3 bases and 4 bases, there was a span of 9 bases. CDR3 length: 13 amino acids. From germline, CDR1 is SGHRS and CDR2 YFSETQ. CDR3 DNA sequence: TGCGCCAGCAGCTCCCTCTACGCAGATACGCAGTATTTT. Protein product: CASSSLYADTQYF.

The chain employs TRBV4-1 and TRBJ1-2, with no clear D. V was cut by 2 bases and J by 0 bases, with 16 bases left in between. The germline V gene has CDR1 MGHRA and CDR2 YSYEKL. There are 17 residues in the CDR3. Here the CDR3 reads CASSQPHTGPANYGYTF. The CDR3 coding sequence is TGCGCCAGCAGCCAACCTCACACGGGTCCTGCTAACTATGGCTACACCTTC.

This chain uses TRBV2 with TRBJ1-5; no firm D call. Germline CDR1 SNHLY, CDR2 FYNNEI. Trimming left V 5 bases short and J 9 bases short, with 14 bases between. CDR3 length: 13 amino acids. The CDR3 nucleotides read TGTGCCAGCAGTACCGACGCTCTAGGGCCCCAGCATTTT. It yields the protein CASSTDALGPQHF.

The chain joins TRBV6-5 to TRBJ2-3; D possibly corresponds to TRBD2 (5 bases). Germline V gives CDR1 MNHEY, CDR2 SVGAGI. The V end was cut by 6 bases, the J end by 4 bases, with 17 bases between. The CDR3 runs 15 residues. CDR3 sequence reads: CASSLDWAEADTQYF. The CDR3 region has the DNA TGTGCCAGCAGCTTGGACTGGGCTGAGGCAGATACGCAGTATTTT.

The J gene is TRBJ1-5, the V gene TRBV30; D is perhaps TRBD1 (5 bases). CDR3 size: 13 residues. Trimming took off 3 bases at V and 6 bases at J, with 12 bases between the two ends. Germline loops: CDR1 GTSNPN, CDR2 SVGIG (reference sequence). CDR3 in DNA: TGTGCCTGGAGGAAGGGGTCCAGTCAGCCCCAGCATTTT. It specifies CAWRKGSSQPQHF.

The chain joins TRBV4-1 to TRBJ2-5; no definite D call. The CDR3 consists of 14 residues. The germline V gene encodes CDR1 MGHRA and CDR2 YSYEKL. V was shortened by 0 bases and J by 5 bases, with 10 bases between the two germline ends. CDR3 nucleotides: TGCGCCAGCAGCCAAGAAGAGGTCCTGGAGACCCAGTACTTC. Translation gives CASSQEEVLETQYF.

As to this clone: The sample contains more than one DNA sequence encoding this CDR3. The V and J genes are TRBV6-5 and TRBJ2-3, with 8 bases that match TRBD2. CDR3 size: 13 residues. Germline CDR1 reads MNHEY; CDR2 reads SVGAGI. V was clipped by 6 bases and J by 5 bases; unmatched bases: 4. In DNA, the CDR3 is TGTGCCAGCAGAAGCGGGGGAAGAGATACGCAGTATTTT. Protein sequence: CASRSGGRDTQYF.

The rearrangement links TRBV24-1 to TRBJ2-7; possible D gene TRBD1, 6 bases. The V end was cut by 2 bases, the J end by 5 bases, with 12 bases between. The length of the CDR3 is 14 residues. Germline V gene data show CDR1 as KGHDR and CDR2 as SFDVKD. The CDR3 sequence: CATSDYGQIHEQYF. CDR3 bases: TGTGCCACCAGTGATTATGGACAGATCCACGAGCAGTACTTC.

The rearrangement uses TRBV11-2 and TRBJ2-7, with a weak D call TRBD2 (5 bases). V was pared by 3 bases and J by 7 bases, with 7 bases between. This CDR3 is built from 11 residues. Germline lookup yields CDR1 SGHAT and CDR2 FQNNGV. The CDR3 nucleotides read TGTGCCAGCAGCTTTACGGGAGAGCAGTACTTC. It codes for CASSFTGEQYF.

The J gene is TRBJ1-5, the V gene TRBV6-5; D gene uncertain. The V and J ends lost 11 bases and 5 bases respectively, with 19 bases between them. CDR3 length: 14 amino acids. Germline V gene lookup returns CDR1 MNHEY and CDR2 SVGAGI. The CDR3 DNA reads TGTGCCCTTAACGAGGGCAGGCGGGATCAGCCCCAGCATTTT. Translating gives CALNEGRRDQPQHF.

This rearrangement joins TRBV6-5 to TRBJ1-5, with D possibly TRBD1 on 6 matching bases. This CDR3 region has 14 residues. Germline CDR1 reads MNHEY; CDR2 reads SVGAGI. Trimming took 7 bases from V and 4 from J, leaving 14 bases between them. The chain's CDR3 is CASTLRGTNQPQHF. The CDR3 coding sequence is TGTGCCAGCACTCTCAGGGGAACGAATCAGCCCCAGCATTTT.

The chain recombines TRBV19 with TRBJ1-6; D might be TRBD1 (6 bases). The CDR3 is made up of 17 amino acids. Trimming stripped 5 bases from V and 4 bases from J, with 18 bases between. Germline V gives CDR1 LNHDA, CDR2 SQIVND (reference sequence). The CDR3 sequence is CASSRTDPFTYNSPLHF. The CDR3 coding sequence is TGTGCCAGTAGTCGGACAGATCCCTTTACTTATAATTCACCCCTCCACTTT. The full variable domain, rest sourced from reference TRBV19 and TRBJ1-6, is DGGITQSPKYLFRKEGQNVTLSCEQNLNHDAMYWYRQDPGQGLRLIYYSQIVNDFQKGDIAEGYSVSREKKESFPLTVTSAQKNPTAFYLCASSRTDPFTYNSPLHFGNGTRLTVT.

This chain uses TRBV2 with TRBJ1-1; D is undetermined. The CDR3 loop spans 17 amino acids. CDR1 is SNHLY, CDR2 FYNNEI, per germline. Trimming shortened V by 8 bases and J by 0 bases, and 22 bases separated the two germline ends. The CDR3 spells CASLALMPQRMNTEAFF. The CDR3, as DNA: TGTGCCAGCCTTGCCCTTATGCCCCAGAGGATGAACACTGAAGCTTTCTTT.

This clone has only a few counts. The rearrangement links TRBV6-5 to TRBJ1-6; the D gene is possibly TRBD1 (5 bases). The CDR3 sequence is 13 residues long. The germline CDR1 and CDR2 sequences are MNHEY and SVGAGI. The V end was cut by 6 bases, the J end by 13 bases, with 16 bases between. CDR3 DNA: TGTGCCAGCAGGAACAGGTCCCCCGTCCCCCTCCACTTT. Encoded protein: CASRNRSPVPLHF.

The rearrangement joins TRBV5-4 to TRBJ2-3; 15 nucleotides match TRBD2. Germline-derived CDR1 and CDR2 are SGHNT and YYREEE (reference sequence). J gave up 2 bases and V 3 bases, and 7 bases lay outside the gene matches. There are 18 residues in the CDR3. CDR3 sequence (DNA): TGTGCCAGCAGCTCCGGACTAGCGGGGGGGCCCGACACAGATACGCAGTATTTT. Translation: CASSSGLAGGPDTDTQYF.

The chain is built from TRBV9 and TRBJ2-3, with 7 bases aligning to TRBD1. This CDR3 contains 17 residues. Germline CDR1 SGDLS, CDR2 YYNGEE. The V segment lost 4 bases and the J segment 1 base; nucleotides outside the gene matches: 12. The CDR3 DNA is TGTGCCAGCAGCACACATCGTCTGGACAGGCGCACAGATACGCAGTATTTT. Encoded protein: CASSTHRLDRRTDTQYF.

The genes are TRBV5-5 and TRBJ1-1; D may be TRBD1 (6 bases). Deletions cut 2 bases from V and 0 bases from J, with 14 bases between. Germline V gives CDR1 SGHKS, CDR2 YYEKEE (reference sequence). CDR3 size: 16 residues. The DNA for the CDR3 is TGTGCCAGCAGCTTATTAACACAGGGAATGAACACTGAAGCTTTCTTT. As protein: CASSLLTQGMNTEAFF.

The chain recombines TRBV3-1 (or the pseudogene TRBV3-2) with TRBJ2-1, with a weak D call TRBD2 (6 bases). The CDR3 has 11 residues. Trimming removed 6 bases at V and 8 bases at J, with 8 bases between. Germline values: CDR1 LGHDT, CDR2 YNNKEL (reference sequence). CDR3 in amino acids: CASRGTYEQFF. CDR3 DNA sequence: TGTGCCAGCAGGGGGACTTATGAGCAGTTCTTC.

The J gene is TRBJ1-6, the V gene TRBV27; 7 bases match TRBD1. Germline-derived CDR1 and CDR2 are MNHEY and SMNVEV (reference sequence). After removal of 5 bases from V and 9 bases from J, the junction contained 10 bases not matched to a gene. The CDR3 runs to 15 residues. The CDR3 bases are TGTGCCAGCAGTCCCGGGACAGTGACTGGTTCACCCCTCCACTTT. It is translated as CASSPGTVTGSPLHF.

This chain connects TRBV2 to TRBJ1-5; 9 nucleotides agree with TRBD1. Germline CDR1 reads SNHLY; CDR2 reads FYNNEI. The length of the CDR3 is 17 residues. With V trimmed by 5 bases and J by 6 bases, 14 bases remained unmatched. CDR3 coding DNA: TGTGCCAGCAGTCGAACTTTGGACAGGGGTAGCGGTCAGCCCCAGCATTTT. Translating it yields CASSRTLDRGSGQPQHF.

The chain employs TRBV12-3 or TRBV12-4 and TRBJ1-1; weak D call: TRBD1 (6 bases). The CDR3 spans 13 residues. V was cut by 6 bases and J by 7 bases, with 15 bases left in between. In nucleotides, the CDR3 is TGTGCCAGCAGCTGGGGGGGGCAGGGTGAAGCTTTCTTT. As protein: CASSWGGQGEAFF.

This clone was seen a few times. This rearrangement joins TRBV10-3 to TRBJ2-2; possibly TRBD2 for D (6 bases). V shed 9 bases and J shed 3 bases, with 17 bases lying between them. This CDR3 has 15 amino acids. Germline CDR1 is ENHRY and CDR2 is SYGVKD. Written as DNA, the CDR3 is TGTGCCATACGGCGGGGTGGCGGTCACACCGGGGAGCTGTTTTTT. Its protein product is CAIRRGGGHTGELFF.

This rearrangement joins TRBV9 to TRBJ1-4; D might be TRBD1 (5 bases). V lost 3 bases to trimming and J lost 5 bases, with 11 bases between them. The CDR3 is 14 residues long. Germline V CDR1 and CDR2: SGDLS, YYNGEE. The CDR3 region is CASSATGGNEKLFF. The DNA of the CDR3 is TGTGCCAGCAGCGCTACAGGAGGGAATGAAAAACTGTTTTTT.

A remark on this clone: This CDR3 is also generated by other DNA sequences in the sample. CDR3 nucleotide sequence: TGTGCCAGCAGTTTAGCAGGGGCAGAGACCCAGTACTTC. This encodes CASSLAGAETQYF. The rearrangement uses TRBV12-3 or TRBV12-4 and TRBJ2-5; a weak D match, TRBD1 (5 bases). The V gene lost 0 bases and the J gene lost 4 bases, with 6 bases spanning the gap. The CDR3 consists of 13 residues.

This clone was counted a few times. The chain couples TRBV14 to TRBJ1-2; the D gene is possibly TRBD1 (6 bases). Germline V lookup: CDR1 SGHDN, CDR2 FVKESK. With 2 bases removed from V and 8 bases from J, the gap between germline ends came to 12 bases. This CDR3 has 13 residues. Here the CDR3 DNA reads TGTGCCAGCAGCCAACAGGGGACGGAAGGCTACACCTTC. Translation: CASSQQGTEGYTF.

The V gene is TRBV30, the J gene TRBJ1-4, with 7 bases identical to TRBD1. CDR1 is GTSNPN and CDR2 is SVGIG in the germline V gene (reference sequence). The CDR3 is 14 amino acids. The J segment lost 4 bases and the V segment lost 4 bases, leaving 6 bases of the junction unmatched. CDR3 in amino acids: CAWTRTGFNEKLFF. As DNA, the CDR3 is TGTGCCTGGACTAGGACAGGCTTTAATGAAAAACTGTTTTTT.

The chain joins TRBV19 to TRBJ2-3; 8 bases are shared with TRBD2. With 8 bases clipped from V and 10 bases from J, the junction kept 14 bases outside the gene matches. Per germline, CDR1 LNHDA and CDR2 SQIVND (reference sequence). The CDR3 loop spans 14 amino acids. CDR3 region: CASSRGGREDPQYF. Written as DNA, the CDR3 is TGTGCCAGTTCCCGGGGGGGCCGGGAAGACCCGCAGTATTTT.

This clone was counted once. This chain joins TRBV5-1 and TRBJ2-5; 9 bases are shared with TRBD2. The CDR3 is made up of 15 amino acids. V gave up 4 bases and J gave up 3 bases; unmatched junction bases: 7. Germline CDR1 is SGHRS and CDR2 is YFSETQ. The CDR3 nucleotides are TGCGCCAGCAGCCTTCCGACTAGCGGTGAAGAGACCCAGTACTTC. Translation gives CASSLPTSGEETQYF.

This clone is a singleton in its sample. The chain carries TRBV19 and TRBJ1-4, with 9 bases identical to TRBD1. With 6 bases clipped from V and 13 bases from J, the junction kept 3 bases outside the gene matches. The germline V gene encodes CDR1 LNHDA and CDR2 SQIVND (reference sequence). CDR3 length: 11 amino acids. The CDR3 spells CASSVGQGLFF. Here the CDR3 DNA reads TGTGCCAGTAGCGTGGGACAGGGACTGTTTTTT.

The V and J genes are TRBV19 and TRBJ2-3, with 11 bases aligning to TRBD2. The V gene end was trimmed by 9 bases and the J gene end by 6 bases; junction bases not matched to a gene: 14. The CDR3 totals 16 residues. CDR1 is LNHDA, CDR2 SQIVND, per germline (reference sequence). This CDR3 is CASSLAGGYPVDTQYF. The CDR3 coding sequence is TGTGCCAGCTCTTTAGCGGGGGGGTATCCTGTGGATACGCAGTATTTT.

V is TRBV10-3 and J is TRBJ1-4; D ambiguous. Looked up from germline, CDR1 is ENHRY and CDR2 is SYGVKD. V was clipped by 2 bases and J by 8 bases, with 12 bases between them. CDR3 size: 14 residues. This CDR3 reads CAISEAPLEEKLFF. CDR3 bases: TGTGCCATCAGTGAGGCCCCATTAGAGGAAAAACTGTTTTTT.